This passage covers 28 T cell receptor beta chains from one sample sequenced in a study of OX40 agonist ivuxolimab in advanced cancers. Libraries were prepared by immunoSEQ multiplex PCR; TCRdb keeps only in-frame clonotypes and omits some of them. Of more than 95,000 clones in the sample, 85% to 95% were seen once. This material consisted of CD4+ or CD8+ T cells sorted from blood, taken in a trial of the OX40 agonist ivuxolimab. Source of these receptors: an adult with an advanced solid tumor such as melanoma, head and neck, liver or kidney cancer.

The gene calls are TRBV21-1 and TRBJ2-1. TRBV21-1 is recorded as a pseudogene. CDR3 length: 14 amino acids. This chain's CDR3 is CASSSGGAYNEQFF. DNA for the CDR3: TGTGCCAGCAGCAGTGGGGGAGCGTACAATGAGCAGTTCTTC.

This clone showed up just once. The CDR3: CASSQTSGDYNEQFF. The CDR3 nucleotides are TGTGCCAGCAGCCAGACTAGCGGAGACTACAATGAGCAGTTCTTC. This chain links TRBV27 with TRBJ2-1, with 9 bases that match TRBD2. V trimming: 6 bases; J trimming: 3 bases; junction bases outside the gene matches: 6. The CDR3 runs 15 residues. Germline CDR1 and CDR2: MNHEY and SMNVEV (reference sequence).

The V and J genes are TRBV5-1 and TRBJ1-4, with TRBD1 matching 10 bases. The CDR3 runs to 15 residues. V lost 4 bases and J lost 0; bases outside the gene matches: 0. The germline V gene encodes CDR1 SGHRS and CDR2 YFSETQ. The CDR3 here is CASSGTGATNEKLFF. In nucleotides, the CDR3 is TGCGCCAGCAGCGGGACAGGGGCAACTAATGAAAAACTGTTTTTT.

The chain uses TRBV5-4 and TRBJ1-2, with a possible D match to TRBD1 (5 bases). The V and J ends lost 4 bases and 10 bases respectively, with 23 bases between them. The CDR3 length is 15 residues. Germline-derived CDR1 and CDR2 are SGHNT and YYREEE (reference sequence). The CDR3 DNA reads TGTGCCAGCAGCACCCGGACTCAGGGATGGATGAACTACACCTTC. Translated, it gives CASSTRTQGWMNYTF.

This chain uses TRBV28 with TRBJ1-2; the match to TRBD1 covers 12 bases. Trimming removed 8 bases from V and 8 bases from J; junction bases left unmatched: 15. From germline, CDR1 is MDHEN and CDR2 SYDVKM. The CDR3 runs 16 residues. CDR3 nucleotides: TGTGCCAGCTTTATGAGCCGGGACAGGGGGCGAATGGGCTACACCTTC. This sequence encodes CASFMSRDRGRMGYTF.

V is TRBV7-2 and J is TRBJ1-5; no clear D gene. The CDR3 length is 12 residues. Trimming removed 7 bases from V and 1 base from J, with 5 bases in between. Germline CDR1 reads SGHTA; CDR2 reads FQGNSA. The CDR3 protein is CASTGSNQPQHF. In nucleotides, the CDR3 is TGTGCCAGCACGGGGAGCAATCAGCCCCAGCATTTT.

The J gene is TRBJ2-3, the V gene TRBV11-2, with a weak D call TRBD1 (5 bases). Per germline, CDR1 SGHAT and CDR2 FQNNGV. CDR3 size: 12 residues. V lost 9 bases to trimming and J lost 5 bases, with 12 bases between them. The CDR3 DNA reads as TGTGCCAGTTGGCAGGGTAAAGATACGCAGTATTTT. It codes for CASWQGKDTQYF. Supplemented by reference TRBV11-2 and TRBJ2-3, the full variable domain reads EAGVAQSPRYKIIEKRQSVAFWCNPISGHATLYWYQQILGQGPKLLIQFQNNGVVDDSQLPKDRFSAERLKGVDSTLKIQPAKLEDSAVYLCASWQGKDTQYFGPGTRLTVL.

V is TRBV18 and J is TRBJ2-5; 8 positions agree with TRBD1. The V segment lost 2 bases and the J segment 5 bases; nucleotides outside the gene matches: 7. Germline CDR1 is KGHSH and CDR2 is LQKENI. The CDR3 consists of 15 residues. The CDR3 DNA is TGTGCCAGCTCACCAGAGACAGGGGTTCGCGAGACCCAGTACTTC. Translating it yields CASSPETGVRETQYF. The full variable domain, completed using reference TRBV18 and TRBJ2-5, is NAGVMQNPRHLVRRRGQEARLRCSPMKGHSHVYWYRQLPEEGLKFMVYLQKENIIDESGMPKERFSAEFPKEGPSILRIQQVVRGDSAAYFCASSPETGVRETQYFGPGTRLLVL.

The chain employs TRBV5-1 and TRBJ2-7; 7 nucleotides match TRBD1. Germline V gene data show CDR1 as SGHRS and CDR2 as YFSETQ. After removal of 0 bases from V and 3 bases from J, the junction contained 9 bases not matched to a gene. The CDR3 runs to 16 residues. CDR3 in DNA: TGCGCCAGCAGCTTGGGGACGACAGGGTCCTACTACGAGCAGTACTTC. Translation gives CASSLGTTGSYYEQYF.

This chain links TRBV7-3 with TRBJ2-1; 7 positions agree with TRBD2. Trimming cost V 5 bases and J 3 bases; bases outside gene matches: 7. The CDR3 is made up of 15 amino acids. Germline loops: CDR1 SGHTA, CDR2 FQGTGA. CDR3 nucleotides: TGTGCCAGCAGCCCCCGTGGGGGGGGCTACAATGAGCAGTTCTTC. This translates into CASSPRGGGYNEQFF.

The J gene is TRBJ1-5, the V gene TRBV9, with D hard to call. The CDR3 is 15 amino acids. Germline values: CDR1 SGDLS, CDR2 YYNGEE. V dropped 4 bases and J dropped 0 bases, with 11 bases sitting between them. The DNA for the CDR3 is TGTGCCAGCAGCCGGGAGGAGTTTAGCAATCAGCCCCAGCATTTT. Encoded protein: CASSREEFSNQPQHF.

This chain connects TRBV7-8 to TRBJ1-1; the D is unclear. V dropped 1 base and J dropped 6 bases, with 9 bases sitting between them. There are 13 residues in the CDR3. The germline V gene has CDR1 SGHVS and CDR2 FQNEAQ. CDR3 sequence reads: CASSLEGEAEAFF. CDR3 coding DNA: TGTGCCAGCAGCTTAGAGGGAGAAGCTGAAGCTTTCTTT.

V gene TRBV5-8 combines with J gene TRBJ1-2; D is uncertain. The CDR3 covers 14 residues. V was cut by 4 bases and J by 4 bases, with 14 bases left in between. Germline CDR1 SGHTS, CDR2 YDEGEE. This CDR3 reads CASSDGVFGYGYTF. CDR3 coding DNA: TGTGCCAGCAGCGACGGGGTCTTCGGCTATGGCTACACCTTC.

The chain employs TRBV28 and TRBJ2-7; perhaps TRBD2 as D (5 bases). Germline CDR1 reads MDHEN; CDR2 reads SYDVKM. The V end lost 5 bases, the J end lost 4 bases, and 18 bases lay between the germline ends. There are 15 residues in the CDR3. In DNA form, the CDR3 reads TGTGCCAGCAGTCTTACGGGATCCGCGTTATACGAGCAGTACTTC. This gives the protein CASSLTGSALYEQYF.

CDR3 sequence: CASSEDRGRNEQYF. CDR3 sequence (DNA): TGTGCCAGCAGCGAAGACAGGGGGAGGAACGAGCAGTACTTC. This chain connects TRBV7-2 to TRBJ2-7, with 9 bases identical to TRBD1. Germline lookup yields CDR1 SGHTA and CDR2 FQGNSA. After removal of 5 bases from V and 5 bases from J, the junction contained 7 bases not matched to a gene. This CDR3 is 14 amino acids long.

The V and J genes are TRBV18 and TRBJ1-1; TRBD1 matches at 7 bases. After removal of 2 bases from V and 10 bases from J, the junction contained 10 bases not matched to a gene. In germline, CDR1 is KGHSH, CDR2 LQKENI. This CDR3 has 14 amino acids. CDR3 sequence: CASSPAGTDSAAFF. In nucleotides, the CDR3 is TGTGCCAGCTCACCAGCCGGGACAGACTCTGCAGCTTTCTTT.

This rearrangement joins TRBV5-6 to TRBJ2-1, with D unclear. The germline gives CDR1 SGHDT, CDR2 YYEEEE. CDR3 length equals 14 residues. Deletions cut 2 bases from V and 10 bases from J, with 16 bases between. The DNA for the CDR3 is TGTGCCAGCAGCTTAGGCCTCCGGGTTCAAGAGCAGTTCTTC. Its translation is CASSLGLRVQEQFF.

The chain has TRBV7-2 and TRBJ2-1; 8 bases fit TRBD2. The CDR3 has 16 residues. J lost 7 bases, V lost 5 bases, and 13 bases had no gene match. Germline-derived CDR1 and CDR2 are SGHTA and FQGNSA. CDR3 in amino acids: CASSPRAAGVLNEQFF. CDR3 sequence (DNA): TGTGCCAGCAGCCCCAGGGCAGCGGGAGTTTTGAATGAGCAGTTCTTC.

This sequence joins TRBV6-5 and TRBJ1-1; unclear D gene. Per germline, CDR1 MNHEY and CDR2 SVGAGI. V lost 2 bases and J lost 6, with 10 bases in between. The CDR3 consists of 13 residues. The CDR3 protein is CASSYIQFSEAFF. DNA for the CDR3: TGTGCCAGCAGTTACATACAGTTCTCTGAAGCTTTCTTT.

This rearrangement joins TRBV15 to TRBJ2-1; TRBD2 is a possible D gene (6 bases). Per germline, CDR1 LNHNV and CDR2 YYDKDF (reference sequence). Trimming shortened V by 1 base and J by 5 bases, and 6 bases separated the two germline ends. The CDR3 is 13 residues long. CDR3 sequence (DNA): TGTGCCACCAGCAGAGGCGGGAACAATGAGCAGTTCTTC. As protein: CATSRGGNNEQFF.

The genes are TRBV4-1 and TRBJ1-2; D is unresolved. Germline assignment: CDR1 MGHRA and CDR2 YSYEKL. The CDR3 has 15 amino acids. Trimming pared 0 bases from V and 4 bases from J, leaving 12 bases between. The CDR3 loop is CASSQEPDKGYGYTF. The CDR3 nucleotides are TGCGCCAGCAGCCAAGAACCCGACAAGGGCTATGGCTACACCTTC.

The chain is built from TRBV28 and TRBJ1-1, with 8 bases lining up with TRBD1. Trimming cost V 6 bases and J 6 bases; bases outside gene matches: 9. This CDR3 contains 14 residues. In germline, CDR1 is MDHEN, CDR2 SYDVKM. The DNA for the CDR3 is TGTGCCAGCAGCCTACCTCGGACAGGGCCTGAAGCTTTCTTT. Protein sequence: CASSLPRTGPEAFF.

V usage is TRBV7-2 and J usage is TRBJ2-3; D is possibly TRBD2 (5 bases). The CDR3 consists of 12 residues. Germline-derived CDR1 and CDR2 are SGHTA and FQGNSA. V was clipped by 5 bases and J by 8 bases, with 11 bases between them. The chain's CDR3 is CASSPWESTQYF. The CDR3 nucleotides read TGTGCCAGCAGCCCTTGGGAGAGTACGCAGTATTTT.

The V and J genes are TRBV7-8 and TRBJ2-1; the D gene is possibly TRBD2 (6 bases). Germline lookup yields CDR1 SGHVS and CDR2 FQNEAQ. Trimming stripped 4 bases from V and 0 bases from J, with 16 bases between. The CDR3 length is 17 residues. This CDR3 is CASSSLRGRSSYNEQFF. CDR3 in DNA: TGTGCCAGCAGCTCCCTCCGGGGGAGAAGCTCCTACAATGAGCAGTTCTTC.

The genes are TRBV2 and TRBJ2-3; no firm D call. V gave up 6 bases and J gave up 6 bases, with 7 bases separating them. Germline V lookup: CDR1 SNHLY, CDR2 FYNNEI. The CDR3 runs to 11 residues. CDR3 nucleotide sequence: TGTGCCAGCAGACTCAGGGATACGCAGTATTTT. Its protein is CASRLRDTQYF.

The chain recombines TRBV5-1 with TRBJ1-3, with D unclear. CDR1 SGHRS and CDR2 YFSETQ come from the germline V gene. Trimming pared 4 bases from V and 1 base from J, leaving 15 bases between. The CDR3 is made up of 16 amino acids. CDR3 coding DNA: TGCGCCAGCAGCCCCCAAAGCCGCCCTTCTGGAAACACCATATATTTT. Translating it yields CASSPQSRPSGNTIYF.

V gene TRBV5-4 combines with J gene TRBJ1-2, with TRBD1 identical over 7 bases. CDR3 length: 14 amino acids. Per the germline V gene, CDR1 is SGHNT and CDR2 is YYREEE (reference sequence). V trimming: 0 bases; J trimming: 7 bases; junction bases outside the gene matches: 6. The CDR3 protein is CASSLARGMFGYTF. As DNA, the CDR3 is TGTGCCAGCAGCTTGGCCAGGGGGATGTTTGGCTACACCTTC.

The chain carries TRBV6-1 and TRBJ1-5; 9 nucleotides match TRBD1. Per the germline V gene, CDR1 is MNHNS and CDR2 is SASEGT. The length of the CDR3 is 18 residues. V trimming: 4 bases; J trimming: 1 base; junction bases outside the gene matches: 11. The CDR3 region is CASSVGQGGFLSNQPQHF. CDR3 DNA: TGTGCCAGCAGTGTGGGACAGGGAGGTTTTTTGAGCAATCAGCCCCAGCATTTT.